Listed here are 8 T cell receptor beta chains from one sample, sequenced in a study of T and B cells in COVID-19 patients. Each TRB amplification used about 250-550 ng of genomic DNA from blood. BIOMED2 TRB-A/B primer pools were used in multiplex TRB PCR. TCRdb processed the multiplex PCR reads anew with MiXCR; each CDR3 protein has one entry. The data contain 20,000 to 25,000 distinct CDR3 sequences, around 30% of them singletons. The specimen sequenced was blood. The receptors originated from a human donor who had recovered from COVID-19.

This clonotype was observed a few times. The chain links TRBV24-1 to TRBJ2-3; possible D gene TRBD2, 6 bases. Germline V gene lookup returns CDR1 KGHDR and CDR2 SFDVKD. The CDR3 has 15 residues. The germline V and J ends were trimmed by 3 bases and 0 bases, with 9 bases remaining between them. CDR3 DNA sequence: TGTGCCACCAGTGATACGGGAGAGAGCACAGATACGCAGTATTTT. As protein: CATSDTGESTDTQYF.

There are a few counts of this clonotype. V usage is TRBV5-4 and J usage is TRBJ1-1, with a tentative D call TRBD1 (5 bases). The CDR3 runs 17 residues. Trimming shortened V by 0 bases and J by 3 bases, and 18 bases separated the two germline ends. Germline V lookup: CDR1 SGHNT, CDR2 YYREEE (reference sequence). In DNA, the CDR3 is TGTGCCAGCAGCTTGGGAGACCGGGGCGCGGTAGACACTGAAGCTTTCTTT. It yields the protein CASSLGDRGAVDTEAFF.

The chain recombines TRBV18 with TRBJ1-1; D gene uncertain. The CDR3 runs to 13 residues. Germline V CDR1 and CDR2: KGHSH, LQKENI. V gave up 3 bases and J gave up 1 base, with 6 bases separating them. In DNA, the CDR3 is TGTGCCAGCTCACCTCCGGGGAACACTGAAGCTTTCTTT. Its protein product is CASSPPGNTEAFF.

In its sample, this clonotype was seen a few times. The chain recombines TRBV6-5 with TRBJ1-6, with no clear D. The V gene's germline CDR1 is MNHEY and CDR2 SVGAGI. V was cut by 0 bases and J by 6 bases, with 6 bases left in between. This CDR3 is built from 14 residues. The chain's CDR3 is CASSYSNLNSPLHF. CDR3 in DNA: TGTGCCAGCAGTTACTCTAACCTTAATTCACCCCTCCACTTT.

This clonotype rates as medium-sized. The V and J genes are TRBV30 and TRBJ2-7; no clear D gene. CDR1 is GTSNPN and CDR2 is SVGIG in the germline V gene (reference sequence). This CDR3 has 11 residues. Trimming stripped 4 bases from V and 2 bases from J, with 6 bases between. The chain's CDR3 is CAWNWAYEQYF. In nucleotides, the CDR3 is TGTGCCTGGAACTGGGCCTACGAGCAGTACTTC. The whole variable domain, filled in from reference TRBV30 and TRBJ2-7, reads SQTIHQWPATLVQPVGSPLSLECTVEGTSNPNLYWYRQAAGRGLQLLFYSVGIGQISSEVPQNLSASRPQDRQFILSSKKLLLSDSGFYLCAWNWAYEQYFGPGTRLTVT.

The rearrangement joins TRBV11-2 to TRBJ2-2, with 11 bases matching TRBD1. CDR1 SGHAT and CDR2 FQNNGV come from the germline V gene. CDR3 length equals 14 residues. Trimming cost V 5 bases and J 8 bases; bases outside gene matches: 4. CDR3 region: CASSRDRGDGELFF. The CDR3 DNA is TGTGCCAGCAGCCGGGACAGGGGGGATGGGGAGCTGTTTTTT.

This clonotype is medium-sized (0.01 to 0.1%) within its sample. V is TRBV27 and J is TRBJ2-2, with D uncertain. Germline V gene sequence: CDR1 MNHEY, CDR2 SMNVEV (reference sequence). The CDR3 is made up of 14 amino acids. V gave up 2 bases and J gave up 4 bases, with 8 bases separating them. The CDR3 here is CASSLISSTGELFF. The CDR3 nucleotides read TGTGCCAGCAGTTTAATAAGTTCCACCGGGGAGCTGTTTTTT.

On this clonotype itself: Compared with germline, one end of the junction differs, possibly owing to a read error. The V gene is TRBV6-5, the J gene TRBJ1-3, with TRBD1 matching over 7 bases. This CDR3 is built from 14 residues. Germline CDR1 MNHEY, CDR2 SVGAGI. The DNA of the CDR3 is TGTGACAGCAGTACTCGGGACAGCGGAAACACCATATATTTT. Its translation: CDSSTRDSGNTIYF.